This T cell receptor (beta chain) was profiled in a study of cytomegalovirus exposure and HLA in healthy donors. Study outcomes and limitations: According to the study, roughly 160 TCR beta chains were cytomegalovirus-associated. Among the sequence variants, a highly shared cluster was likely an artifact of sequencing. The number of N-insertions in an Asian-associated ancestry cluster was reportedly below the 666-donor mean in a later analysis. Later analysis identified a missense DCLRE1C variant that was linked to TCR beta V- and J-gene trimming.

As for this clone: Its target is unknown.

There are 14 residues in the CDR3. Germline V gives CDR1 MGHRA, CDR2 YSYEKL. V lost 1 base, J lost 5 bases, and 11 bases lay in between. Amplification used 60 Vbeta primers and 13 Jbeta primers. Method: immunoSEQ multiplex PCR; TCRdb's copy keeps in-frame clones and lacks some. This table has roughly 200,000 clones, approximately 80% appearing once. The specimen sequenced was PBMCs. The source is a woman aged 25 to 39 in good health and CMV-seropositive. The gene calls are TRBV4-1 and TRBJ1-2; possible D gene TRBD1, 6 bases. The CDR3 spells CASSQAGTPYGYTF. The CDR3 bases are TGCGCCAGCAGCCAAGCCGGGACACCTTATGGCTACACCTTC.